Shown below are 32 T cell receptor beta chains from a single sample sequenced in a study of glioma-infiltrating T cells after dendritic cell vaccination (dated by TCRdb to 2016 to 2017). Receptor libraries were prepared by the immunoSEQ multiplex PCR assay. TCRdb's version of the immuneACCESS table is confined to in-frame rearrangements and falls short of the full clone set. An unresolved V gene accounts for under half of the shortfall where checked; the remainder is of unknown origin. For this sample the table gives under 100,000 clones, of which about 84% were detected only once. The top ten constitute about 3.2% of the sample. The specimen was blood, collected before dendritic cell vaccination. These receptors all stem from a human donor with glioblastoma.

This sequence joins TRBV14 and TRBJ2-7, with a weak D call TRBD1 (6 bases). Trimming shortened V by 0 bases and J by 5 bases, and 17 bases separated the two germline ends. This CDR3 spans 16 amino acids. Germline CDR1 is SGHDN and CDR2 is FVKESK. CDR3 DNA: TGTGCCAGCAGCCAAGAACAGGGCACAGGGCGGCACGAGCAGTACTTC. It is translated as CASSQEQGTGRHEQYF.

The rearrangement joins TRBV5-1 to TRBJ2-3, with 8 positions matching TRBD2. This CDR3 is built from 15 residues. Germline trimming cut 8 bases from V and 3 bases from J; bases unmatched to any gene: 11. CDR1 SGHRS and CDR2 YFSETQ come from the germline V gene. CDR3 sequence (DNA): TGCGCCAGTACGCCTCGGGGGGGGTTGACAGATACGCAGTATTTT. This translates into CASTPRGGLTDTQYF.

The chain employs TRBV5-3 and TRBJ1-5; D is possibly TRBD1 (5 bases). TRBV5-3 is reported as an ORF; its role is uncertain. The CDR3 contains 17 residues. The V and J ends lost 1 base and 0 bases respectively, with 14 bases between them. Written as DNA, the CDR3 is TGTGCCAGAAGCTTGAACAGGACAATTTATAGCAATCAGCCCCAGCATTTT. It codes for CARSLNRTIYSNQPQHF.

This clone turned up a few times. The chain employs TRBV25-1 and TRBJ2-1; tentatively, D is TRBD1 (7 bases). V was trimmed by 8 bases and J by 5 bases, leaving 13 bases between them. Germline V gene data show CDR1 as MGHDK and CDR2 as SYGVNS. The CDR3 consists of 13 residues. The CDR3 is CASRGTANNEQFF. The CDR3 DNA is TGTGCCAGCCGCGGGACAGCGAACAATGAGCAGTTCTTC.

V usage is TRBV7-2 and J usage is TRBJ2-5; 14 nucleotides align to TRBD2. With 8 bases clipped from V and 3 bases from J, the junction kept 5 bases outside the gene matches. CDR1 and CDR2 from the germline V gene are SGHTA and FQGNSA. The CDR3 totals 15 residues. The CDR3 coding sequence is TGTGCCAGCCGGCGGGGACTAGCGGGGGAAGAGACCCAGTACTTC. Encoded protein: CASRRGLAGEETQYF.

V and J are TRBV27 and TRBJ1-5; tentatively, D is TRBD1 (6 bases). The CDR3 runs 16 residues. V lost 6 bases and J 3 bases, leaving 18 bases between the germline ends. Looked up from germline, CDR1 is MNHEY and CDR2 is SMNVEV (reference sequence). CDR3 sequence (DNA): TGTGCCAGCAGCCTTACACACAGGGCCGTCAATCAGCCCCAGCATTTT. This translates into CASSLTHRAVNQPQHF.

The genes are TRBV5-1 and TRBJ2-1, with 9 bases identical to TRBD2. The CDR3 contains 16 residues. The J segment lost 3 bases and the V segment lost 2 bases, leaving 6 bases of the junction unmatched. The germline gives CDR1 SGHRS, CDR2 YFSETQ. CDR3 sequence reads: CASSFGLAGLYNEQFF. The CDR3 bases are TGCGCCAGCAGCTTCGGCCTAGCGGGACTCTACAATGAGCAGTTCTTC.

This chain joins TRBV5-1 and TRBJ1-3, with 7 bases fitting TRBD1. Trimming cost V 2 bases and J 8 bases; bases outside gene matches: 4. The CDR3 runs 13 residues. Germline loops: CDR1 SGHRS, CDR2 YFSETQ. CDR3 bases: TGCGCCAGCAGCTTCGGACAGGAGGACACCATATATTTT. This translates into CASSFGQEDTIYF.

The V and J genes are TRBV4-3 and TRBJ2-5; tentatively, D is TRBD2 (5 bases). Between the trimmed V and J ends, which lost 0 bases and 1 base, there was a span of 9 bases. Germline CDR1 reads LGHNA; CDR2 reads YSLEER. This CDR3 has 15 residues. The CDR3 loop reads CASSQEGRPQETQYF. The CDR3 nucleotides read TGCGCCAGCAGCCAAGAAGGGAGACCCCAAGAGACCCAGTACTTC.

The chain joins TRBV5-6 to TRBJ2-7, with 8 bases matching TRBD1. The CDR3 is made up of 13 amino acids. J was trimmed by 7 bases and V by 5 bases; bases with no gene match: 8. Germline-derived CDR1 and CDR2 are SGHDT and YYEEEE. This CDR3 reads CASRTGTGREQYF. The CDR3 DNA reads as TGTGCCAGCAGAACCGGGACAGGTCGAGAGCAGTACTTC. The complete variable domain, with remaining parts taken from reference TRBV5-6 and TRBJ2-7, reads DAGVTQSPTHLIKTRGQQVTLRCSPKSGHDTVSWYQQALGQGPQFIFQYYEEEERQRGNFPDRFSGHQFPNYSSELNVNALLLGDSALYLCASRTGTGREQYFGPGTRLTVT.

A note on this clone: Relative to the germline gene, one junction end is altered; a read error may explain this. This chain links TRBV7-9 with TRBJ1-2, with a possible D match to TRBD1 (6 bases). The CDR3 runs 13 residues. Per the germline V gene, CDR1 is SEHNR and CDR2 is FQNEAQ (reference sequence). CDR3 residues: CASSLAQGYGYTF. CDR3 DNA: TGTGCCAGCAGCCTAGCACAGGGTTATGGCTACACCTTC.

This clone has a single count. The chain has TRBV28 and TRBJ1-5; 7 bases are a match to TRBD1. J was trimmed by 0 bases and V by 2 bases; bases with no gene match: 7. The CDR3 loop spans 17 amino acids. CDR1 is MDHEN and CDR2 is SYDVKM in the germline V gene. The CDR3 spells CASSLGGGGYSNQPQHF. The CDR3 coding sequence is TGTGCCAGCAGTTTAGGAGGGGGCGGGTATAGCAATCAGCCCCAGCATTTT.

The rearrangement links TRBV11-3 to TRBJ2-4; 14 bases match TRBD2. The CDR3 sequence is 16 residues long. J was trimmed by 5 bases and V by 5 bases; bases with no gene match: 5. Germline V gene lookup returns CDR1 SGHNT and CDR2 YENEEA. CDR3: CASSTRTSGRQNIQYF. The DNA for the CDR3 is TGTGCCAGCAGCACCCGGACTAGCGGGAGGCAAAACATTCAGTACTTC.

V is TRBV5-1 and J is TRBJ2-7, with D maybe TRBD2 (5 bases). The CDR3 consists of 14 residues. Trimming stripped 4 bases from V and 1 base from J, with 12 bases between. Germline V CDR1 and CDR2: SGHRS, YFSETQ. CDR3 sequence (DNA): TGCGCCAGCAGCCCGAGTGAGGGATCCTACGAGCAGTACTTC. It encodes CASSPSEGSYEQYF.

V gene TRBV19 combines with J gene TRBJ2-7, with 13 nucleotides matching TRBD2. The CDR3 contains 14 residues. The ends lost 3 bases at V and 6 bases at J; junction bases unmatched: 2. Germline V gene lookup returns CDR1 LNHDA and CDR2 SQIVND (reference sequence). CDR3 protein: CASSIGLAGVEQYF. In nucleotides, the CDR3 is TGTGCCAGTAGTATCGGACTAGCGGGAGTCGAGCAGTACTTC.

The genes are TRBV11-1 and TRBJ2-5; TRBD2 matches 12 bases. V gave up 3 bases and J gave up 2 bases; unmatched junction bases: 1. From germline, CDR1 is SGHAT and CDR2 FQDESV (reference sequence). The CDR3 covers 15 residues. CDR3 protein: CASSLTSGGQETQYF. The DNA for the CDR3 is TGTGCCAGCAGCTTGACTAGCGGGGGACAAGAGACCCAGTACTTC.

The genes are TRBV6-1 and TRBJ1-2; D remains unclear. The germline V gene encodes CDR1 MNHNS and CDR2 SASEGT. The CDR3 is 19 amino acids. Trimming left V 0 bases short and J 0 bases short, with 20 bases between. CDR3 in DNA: TGTGCCAGCAGTGAAGCGCCGGAGATCTTGGCGTTAGCTAACTATGGCTACACCTTC. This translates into CASSEAPEILALANYGYTF.

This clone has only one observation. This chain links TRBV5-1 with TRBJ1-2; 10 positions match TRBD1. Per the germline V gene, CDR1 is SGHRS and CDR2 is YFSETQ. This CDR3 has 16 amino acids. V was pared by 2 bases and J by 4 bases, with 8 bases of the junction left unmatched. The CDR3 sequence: CASSFTGTGDLYGYTF. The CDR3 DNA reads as TGCGCCAGCAGCTTTACCGGGACAGGGGACCTCTATGGCTACACCTTC.

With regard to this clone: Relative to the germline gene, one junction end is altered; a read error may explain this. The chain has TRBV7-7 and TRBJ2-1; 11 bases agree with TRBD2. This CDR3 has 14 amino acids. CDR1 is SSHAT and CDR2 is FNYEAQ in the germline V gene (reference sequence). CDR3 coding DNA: TGTGCTAGCAGCTTCACTAGCGGGAGCAATGAGCAGTTCTTC. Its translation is CASSFTSGSNEQFF.

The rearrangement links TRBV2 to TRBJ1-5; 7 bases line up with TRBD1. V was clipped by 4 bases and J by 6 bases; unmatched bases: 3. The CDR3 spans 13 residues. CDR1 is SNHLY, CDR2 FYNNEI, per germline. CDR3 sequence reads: CASSGQGGQPQHF. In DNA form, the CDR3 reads TGTGCCAGCAGTGGTCAGGGGGGTCAGCCCCAGCATTTT.

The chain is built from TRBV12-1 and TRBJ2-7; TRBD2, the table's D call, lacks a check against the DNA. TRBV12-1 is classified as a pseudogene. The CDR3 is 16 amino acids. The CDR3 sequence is CASSPVLAGATYEQYF. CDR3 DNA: TGTGCCAGCAGCCCGGTACTAGCGGGGGCCACCTACGAGCAGTACTTC.

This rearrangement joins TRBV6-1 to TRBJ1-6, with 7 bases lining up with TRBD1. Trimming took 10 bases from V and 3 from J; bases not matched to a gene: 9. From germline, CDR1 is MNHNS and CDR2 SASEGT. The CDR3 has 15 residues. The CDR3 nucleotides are TGTGCCATCCGACAGGGTCTGGACTATAATTCACCCCTCCACTTT. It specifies CAIRQGLDYNSPLHF.

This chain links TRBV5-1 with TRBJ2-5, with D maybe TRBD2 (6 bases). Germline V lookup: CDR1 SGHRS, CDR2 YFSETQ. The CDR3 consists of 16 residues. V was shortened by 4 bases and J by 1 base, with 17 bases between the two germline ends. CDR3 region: CASSILPGVTQETQYF. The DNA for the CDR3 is TGCGCCAGCAGCATACTGCCGGGGGTAACCCAAGAGACCCAGTACTTC.

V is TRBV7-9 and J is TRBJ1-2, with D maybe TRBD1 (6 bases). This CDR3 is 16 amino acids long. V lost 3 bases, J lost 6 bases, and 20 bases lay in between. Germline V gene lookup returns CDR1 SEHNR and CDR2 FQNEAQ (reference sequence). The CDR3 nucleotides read TGTGCCAGCAGCTTGGGGGGCGGGGGGCGCTCCAATGGCTACACCTTC. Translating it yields CASSLGGGGRSNGYTF.

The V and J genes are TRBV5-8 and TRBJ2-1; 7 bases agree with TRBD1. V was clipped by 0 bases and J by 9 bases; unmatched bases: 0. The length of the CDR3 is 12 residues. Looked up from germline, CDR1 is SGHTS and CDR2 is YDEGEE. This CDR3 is CASSLDRGEQFF. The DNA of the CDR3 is TGTGCCAGCAGCTTGGACAGGGGTGAGCAGTTCTTC.

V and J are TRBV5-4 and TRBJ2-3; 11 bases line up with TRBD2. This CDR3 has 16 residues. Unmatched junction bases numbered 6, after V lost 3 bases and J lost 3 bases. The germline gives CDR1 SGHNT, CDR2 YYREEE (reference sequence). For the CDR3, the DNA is TGTGCCAGCAGCTCAGTAGCGGGGGGGCGGACAGATACGCAGTATTTT. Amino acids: CASSSVAGGRTDTQYF.

CDR3 sequence: CASSFYPYETEAFF. CDR3 nucleotide sequence: TGTGCCAGCAGCTTCTACCCCTATGAGACTGAAGCTTTCTTT. The rearrangement links TRBV13 to TRBJ1-1; D uncertain. CDR3 length equals 14 residues. The germline V gene encodes CDR1 PRHDT and CDR2 FYEKMQ (reference sequence). Trimming removed 3 bases at V and 5 bases at J, with 13 bases between.

The CDR3, as DNA: TGTGCCAGCACCCAGAGCGGGGGGGCCTCCTACGAGCAGTACTTC. It specifies CASTQSGGASYEQYF. The genes are TRBV2 and TRBJ2-7, with 10 bases lining up with TRBD2. The V segment lost 7 bases and the J segment 0 bases; nucleotides outside the gene matches: 6. This CDR3 comprises 15 residues. Germline V gene lookup returns CDR1 SNHLY and CDR2 FYNNEI.

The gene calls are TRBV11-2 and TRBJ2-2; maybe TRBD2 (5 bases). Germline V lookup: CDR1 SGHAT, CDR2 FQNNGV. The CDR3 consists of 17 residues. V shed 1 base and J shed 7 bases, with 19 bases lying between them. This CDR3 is CASSLVETGPEGGELFF. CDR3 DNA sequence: TGTGCCAGCAGCTTAGTAGAAACGGGCCCAGAGGGCGGGGAGCTGTTTTTT. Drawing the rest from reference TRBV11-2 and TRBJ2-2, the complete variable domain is EAGVAQSPRYKIIEKRQSVAFWCNPISGHATLYWYQQILGQGPKLLIQFQNNGVVDDSQLPKDRFSAERLKGVDSTLKIQPAKLEDSAVYLCASSLVETGPEGGELFFGEGSRLTVL.

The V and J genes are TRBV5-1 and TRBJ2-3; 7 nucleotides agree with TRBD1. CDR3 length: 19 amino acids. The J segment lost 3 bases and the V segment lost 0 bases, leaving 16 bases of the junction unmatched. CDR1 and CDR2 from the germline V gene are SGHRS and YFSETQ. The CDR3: CASSLATTGQTGRTDTQYF. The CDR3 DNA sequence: TGCGCCAGCAGCTTGGCCACGACGGGACAGACCGGTAGGACAGATACGCAGTATTTT. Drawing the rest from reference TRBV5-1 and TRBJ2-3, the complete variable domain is KAGVTQTPRYLIKTRGQQVTLSCSPISGHRSVSWYQQTPGQGLQFLFEYFSETQRNKGNFPGRFSGRQFSNSRSEMNVSTLELGDSALYLCASSLATTGQTGRTDTQYFGPGTRLTVL.

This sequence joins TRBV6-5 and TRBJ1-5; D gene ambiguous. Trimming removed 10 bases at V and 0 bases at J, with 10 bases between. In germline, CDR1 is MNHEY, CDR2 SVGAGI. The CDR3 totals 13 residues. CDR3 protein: CATTRNSNQPQHF. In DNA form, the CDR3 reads TGTGCCACCACCAGGAATAGCAATCAGCCCCAGCATTTT.

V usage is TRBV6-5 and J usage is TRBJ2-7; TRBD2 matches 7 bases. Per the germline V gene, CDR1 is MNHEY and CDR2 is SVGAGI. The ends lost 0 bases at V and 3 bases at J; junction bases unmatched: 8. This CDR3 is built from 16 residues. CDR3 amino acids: CASSYSAGVSLYEQYF. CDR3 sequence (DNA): TGTGCCAGCAGTTACTCGGCGGGGGTATCACTCTACGAGCAGTACTTC.